The TCR beta chain described here comes from a study of T cells in Graves' hyperthyroidism and ophthalmopathy. The wider study: Peripheral blood samples were taken at initial diagnosis, prior to any treatment.

The CDR3 regions of TCR beta were amplified from RNA transcripts. HTBI primers drove first-round RT-PCR of the TCR CDR3. TCRdb re-called the multiplex PCR reads through MiXCR, storing one row per CDR3 protein. The data hold some 740,000 distinct CDR3 sequences, with around 13% observed a single time. The germline gives CDR1 SGHRS, CDR2 YFSETQ. CDR3 length equals 17 residues. The junction had 17 bases not matched to a gene; V was cut back by 7 bases and J by 5 bases. Whole-study results and caveats: The majority of expanded thyroid clonotypes above 0.001 also appeared in blood.

Hyperthyroidism in the patients, aged 18 to 65, was newly diagnosed and under 2 months in duration. Exclusion followed for patients with uncontrolled infection, other autoimmune disease, pregnancy or lactation. At least ten counts were recorded for this clonotype. Its antigen is not known. This TCR came from a woman aged 18-29 years with Graves' hyperthyroidism. The sequenced material came from blood. This chain links TRBV5-1 with TRBJ2-2; 7 positions match TRBD1. The CDR3 bases are TGCGCCAGCTCCGCGGGTTCCCTCCTGACAGGGACCGGGGAGCTGTTTTTT. Encoded protein: CASSAGSLLTGTGELFF.